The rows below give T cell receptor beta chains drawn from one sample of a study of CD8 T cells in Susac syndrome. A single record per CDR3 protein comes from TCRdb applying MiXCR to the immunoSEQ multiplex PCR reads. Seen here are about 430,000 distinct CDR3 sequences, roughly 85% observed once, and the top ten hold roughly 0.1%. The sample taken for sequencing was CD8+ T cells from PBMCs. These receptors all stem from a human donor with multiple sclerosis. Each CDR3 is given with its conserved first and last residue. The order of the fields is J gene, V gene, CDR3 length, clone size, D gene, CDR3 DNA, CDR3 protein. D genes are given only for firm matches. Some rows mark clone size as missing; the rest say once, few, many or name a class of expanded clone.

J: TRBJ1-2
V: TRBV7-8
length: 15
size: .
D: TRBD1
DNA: TGTGCCAGCAGTTCCGGGACAGTATTTAACTATGGCTACACCTTC
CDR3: CASSSGTVFNYGYTF

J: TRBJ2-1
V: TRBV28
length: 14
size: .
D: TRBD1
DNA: TGTGCCAGCAGTTGGGACAGGGATTACAATGAGCAGTTCTTC
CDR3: CASSWDRDYNEQFF

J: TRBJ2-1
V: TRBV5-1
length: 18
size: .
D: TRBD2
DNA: TGCGCCAGCAGCTTGTTTTTTGGGACTAGCGGGGGGTACAATGAGCAGTTCTTC
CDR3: CASSLFFGTSGGYNEQFF

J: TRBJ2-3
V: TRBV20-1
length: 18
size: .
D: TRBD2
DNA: TGCAGTGCTAGCCCCTACTTCACACTAGCGGAGAGGGTAGATACGCAGTATTTT
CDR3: CSASPYFTLAERVDTQYF

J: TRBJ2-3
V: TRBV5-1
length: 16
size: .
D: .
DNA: TGCGCCAGCAGCCCCACCCAGGGGATTAGCACAGATACGCAGTATTTT
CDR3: CASSPTQGISTDTQYF

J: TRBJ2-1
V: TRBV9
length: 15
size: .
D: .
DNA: TGTGCCAGCAGCGTAGAGGGGGGGCCCTACAATGAGCAGTTCTTC
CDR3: CASSVEGGPYNEQFF

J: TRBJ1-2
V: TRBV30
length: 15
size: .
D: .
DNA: TGTGCCTGGTCTGTGGTCAGGGAAGAAACTGAGGGCTACACCTTC
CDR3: CAWSVVREETEGYTF

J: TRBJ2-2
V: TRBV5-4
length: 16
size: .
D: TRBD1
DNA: TGTGCCAGCAGCTTGGTCGACAGGGCCCTCGACGGGGAGCTGTTTTTT
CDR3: CASSLVDRALDGELFF

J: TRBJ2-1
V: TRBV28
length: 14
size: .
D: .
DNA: TGTGCCAGCAGCCCCCGGGGGCTCCGCAATGAGCAGTTCTTC
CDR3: CASSPRGLRNEQFF

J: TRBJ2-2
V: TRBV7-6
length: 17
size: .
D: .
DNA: TGTGCCAGCAGCCCCCCACCCCCTTCAGAACACACCGGGGAGCTGTTTTTT
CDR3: CASSPPPPSEHTGELFF

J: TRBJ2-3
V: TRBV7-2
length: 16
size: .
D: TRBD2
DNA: TGTGCCAGCAGCTTAGAGAGCGGGGCCCCAGCAGATACGCAGTATTTT
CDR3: CASSLESGAPADTQYF

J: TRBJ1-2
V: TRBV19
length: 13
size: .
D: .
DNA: TGTGCCTCTTTAGGGGAGGCCCAGGGTGGCTACACCTTC
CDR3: CASLGEAQGGYTF

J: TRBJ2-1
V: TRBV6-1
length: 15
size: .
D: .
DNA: TGTGCCAGCAGTGTAGTACAGGGCTCCTACAATGAGCAGTTCTTC
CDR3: CASSVVQGSYNEQFF

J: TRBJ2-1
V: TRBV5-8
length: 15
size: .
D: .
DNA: TGTGCCAGCAGCTTGGTGTCTTTACCCTACAATGAGCAGTTCTTC
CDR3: CASSLVSLPYNEQFF

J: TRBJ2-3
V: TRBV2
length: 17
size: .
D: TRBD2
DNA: TGTGCCAGCAGTGTGGGTACTAGCGGGCCTAGCACAGATACGCAGTATTTT
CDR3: CASSVGTSGPSTDTQYF

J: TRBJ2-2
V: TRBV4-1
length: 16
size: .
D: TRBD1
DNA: TGCGCCAGCAGCCTGCCCCCGACAGGGGACACCGGGGAGCTGTTTTTT
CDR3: CASSLPPTGDTGELFF

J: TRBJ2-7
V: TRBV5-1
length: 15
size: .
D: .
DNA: TGCGCCAGCAGCCCGGCCGGAGGACAGCTCTACGAGCAGTACTTC
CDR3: CASSPAGGQLYEQYF

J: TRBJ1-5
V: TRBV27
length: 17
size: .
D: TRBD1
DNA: TGTGCCAGCAGTCCCCCCTCTGGACAGGTTAGCAATCAGCCCCAGCATTTT
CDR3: CASSPPSGQVSNQPQHF

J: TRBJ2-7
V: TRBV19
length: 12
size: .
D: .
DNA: TGTGCCAGTAGTATTTGGGAAAACGAGCAGTACTTC
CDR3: CASSIWENEQYF

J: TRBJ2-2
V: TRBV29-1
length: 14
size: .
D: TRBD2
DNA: TGCAGCGTTGAACGGCAGGGAGGGAGCGGGGAGCTGTTTTTT
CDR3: CSVERQGGSGELFF

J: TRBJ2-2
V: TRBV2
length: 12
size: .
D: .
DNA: TGTGCCAGCAGTGAGGTTTACGGGGAGCTGTTTTTT
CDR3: CASSEVYGELFF

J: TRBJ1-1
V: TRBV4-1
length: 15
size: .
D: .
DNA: TGCGCCAGCAGCCAAGATAAGACAGGGAACACTGAAGCTTTCTTT
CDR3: CASSQDKTGNTEAFF

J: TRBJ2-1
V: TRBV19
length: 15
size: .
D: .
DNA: TGTGCCAGTAGTATGGCGGGAACCCAATACAATGAGCAGTTCTTC
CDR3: CASSMAGTQYNEQFF

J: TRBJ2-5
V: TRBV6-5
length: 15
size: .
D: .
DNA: TGTGCCAGCAGTTACTCGACTGGTCCCCAAGAGACCCAGTACTTC
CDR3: CASSYSTGPQETQYF

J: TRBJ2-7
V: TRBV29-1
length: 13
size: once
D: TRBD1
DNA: TGCAGCGCACAGGGGCCCAGCTCCTACGAGCAGTACTTC
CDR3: CSAQGPSSYEQYF

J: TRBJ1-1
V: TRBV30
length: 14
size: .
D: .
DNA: TGTGCCTGGAGTTCGGGAATATTGAACACTGAAGCTTTCTTT
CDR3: CAWSSGILNTEAFF

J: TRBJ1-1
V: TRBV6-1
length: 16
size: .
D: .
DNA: TGTGCCAGCAGTGAAGCGGTAGAAAGAGAGTACACTGAAGCTTTCTTT
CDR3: CASSEAVEREYTEAFF

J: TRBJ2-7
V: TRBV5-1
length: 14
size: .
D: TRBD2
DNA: TGCGCCAGCAGCACCGGGAGGGGACTAAACGAGCAGTACTTC
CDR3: CASSTGRGLNEQYF

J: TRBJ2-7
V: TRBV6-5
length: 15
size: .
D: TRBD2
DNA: TGTGCCAGCAGTTATTCTCCAGCGGGACCCTCGCCGCAGTACTTC
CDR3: CASSYSPAGPSPQYF

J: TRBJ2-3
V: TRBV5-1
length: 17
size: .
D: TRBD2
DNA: TGCGCCAGCAGCTTGGATATTATAGCGGGTGACACAGATACGCAGTATTTT
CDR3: CASSLDIIAGDTDTQYF

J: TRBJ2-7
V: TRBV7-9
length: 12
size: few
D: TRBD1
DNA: TGTGCCAGCAGCCAGACAGGGAGCGAGCAGTACTTC
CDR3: CASSQTGSEQYF

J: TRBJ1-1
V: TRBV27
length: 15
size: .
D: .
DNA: TGTGCCAGCAGTTTATCGGCGGGGGGAGGTACTGAAGCTTTCTTT
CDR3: CASSLSAGGGTEAFF

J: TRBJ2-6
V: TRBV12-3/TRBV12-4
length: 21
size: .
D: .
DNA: TGTGCCAGCAGTTTGGAGGGGACGAGGATACGACTCCTCTCTGGGGCCAACGTCCTGACTTTC
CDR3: CASSLEGTRIRLLSGANVLTF

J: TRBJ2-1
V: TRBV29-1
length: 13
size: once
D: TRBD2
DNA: TGCAGCGGCCTAGCGGGGGGGCCCCATGAGCAGTTCTTC
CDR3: CSGLAGGPHEQFF

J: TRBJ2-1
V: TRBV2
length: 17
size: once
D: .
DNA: TGTGCCAGCAGTGAAGCGCTTTTACACACCGAGGTCAATGAGCAGTTCTTC
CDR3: CASSEALLHTEVNEQFF

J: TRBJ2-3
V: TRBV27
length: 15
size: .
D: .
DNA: TGTGCCAGCAGTTCATTGGGGGGGGGCCTAGATACGCAGTATTTT
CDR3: CASSSLGGGLDTQYF

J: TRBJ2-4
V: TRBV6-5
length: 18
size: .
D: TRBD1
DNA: TGTGCCAGCAGTTACTCGACCCCGGGACAGGGGGCTAAAAACATTCAGTACTTC
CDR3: CASSYSTPGQGAKNIQYF

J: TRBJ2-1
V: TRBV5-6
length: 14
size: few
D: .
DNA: TGTGCCAGCAGCTTAAATAGTGATCTGGATGAGCAGTTCTTC
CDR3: CASSLNSDLDEQFF

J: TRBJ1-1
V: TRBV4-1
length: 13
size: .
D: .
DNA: TGCGCCAGCAGCCAAGGTGGAGCCCCGCAAGCTTTCTTT
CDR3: CASSQGGAPQAFF

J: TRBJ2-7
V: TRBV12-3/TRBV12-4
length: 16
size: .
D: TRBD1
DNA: TGTGCCAGCAGTGCCTTTATAGGACAGGGGTCCTACGAGCAGTACTTC
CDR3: CASSAFIGQGSYEQYF

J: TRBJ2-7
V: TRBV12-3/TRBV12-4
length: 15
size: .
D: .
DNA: TGTGCCAGCAGTCCCCTCGGGGTGGGGTCCTACGAGCAGTACTTC
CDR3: CASSPLGVGSYEQYF

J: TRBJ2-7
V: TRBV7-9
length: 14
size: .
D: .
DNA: TGTGCCAGCAGCTCAGCCTCGAACTACTACGAGCAGTACTTC
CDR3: CASSSASNYYEQYF

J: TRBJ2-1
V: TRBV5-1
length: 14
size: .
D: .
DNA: TGCGCCAGCAGCGGCGGGACTGGGGGGTACGAGCAGTTCTTC
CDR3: CASSGGTGGYEQFF

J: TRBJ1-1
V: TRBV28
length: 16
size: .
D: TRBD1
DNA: TGTGCCAGCAGTTTAAGGGCAGGGGGGGTTAGCACTGAAGCTTTCTTT
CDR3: CASSLRAGGVSTEAFF

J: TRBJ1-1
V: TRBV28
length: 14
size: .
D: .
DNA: TGTGCCAGCAGTCCCAATTTTGCACTCACTGAAGCTTTCTTT
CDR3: CASSPNFALTEAFF

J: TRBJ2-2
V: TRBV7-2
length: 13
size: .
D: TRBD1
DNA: TGTGTCCGACAGGGGGACTTGGCCGGGGAGCTGTTTTTT
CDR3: CVRQGDLAGELFF

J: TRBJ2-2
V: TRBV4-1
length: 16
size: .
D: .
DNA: TGCGCCAGCAGCCAAGATGGGTGGGTTAACACCGGGGAGCTGTTTTTT
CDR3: CASSQDGWVNTGELFF